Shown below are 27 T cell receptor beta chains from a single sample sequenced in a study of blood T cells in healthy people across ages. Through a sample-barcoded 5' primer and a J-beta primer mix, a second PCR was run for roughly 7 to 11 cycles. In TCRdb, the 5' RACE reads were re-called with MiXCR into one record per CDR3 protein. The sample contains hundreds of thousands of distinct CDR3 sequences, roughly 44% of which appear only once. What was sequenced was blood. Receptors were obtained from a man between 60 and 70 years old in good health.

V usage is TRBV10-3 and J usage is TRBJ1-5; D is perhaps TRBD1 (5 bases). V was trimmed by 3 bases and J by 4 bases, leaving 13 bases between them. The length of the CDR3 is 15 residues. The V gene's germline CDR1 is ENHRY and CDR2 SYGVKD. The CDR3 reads CAISEAAGKNQPQHF. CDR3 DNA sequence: TGTGCCATCAGTGAAGCGGCAGGGAAGAATCAGCCCCAGCATTTT.

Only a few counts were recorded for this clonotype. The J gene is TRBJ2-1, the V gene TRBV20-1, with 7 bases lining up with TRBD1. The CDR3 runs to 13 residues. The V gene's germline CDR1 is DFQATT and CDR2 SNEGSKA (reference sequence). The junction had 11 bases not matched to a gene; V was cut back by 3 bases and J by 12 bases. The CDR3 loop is CSASGTETMGQFF. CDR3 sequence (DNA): TGCAGTGCTAGCGGGACAGAGACTATGGGGCAGTTCTTC.

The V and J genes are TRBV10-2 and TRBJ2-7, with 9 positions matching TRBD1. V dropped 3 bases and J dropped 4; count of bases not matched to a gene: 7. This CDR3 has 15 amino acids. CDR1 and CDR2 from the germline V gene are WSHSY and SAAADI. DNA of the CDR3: TGCGCCAGCAGTGAACGACAGGGGGACCGGTACGAGCAGTACTTC. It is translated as CASSERQGDRYEQYF.

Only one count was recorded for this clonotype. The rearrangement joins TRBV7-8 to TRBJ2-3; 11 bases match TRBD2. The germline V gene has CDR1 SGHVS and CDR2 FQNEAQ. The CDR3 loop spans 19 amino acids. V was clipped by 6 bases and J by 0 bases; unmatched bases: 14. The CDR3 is CASRGGGLAGGSSTDTQYF. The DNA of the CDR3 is TGTGCCAGCAGGGGAGGGGGGCTAGCGGGGGGCTCAAGCACAGATACGCAGTATTTT.

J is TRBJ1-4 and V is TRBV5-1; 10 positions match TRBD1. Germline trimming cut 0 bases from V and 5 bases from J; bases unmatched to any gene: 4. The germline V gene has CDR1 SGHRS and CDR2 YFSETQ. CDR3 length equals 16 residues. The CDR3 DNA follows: TGCGCCAGCAGCTTGGCCTCGGGACAGGGGAATGAAAAACTGTTTTTT. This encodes CASSLASGQGNEKLFF.

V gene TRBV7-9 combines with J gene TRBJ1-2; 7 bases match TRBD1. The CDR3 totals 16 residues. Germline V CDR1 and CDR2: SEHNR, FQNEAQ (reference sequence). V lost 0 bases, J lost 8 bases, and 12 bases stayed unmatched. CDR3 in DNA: TGTGCCAGCAGCTTAGCGCCCCGGGACAGCCAGAGGGGCTACACCTTC. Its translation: CASSLAPRDSQRGYTF. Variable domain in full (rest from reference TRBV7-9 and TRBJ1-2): DTGVSQNPRHKITKRGQNVTFRCDPISEHNRLYWYRQTLGQGPEFLTYFQNEAQLEKSRLLSDRFSAERPKGSFSTLEIQRTEQGDSAMYLCASSLAPRDSQRGYTFGSGTRLTVV.

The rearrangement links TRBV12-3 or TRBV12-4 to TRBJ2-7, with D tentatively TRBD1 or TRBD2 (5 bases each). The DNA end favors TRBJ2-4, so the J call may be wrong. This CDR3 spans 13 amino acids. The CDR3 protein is CASLGTAKNIQYF. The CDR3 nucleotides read TGTGCCAGCTTGGGGACAGCCAAAAACATTCAGTACTTC.

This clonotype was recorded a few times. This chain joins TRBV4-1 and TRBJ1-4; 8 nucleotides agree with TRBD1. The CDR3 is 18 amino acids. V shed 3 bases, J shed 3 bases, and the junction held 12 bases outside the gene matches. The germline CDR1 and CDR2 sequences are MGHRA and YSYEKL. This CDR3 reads CASSQIRAGGSANEKLFF. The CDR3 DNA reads TGCGCCAGCAGCCAGATCCGGGCAGGGGGCTCGGCTAATGAAAAACTGTTTTTT.

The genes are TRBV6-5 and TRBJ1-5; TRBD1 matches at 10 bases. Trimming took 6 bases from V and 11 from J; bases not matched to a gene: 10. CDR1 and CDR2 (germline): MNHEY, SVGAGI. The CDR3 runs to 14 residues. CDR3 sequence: CASSPGTGVRTQHF. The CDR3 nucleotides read TGTGCCAGCAGCCCCGGGACAGGGGTCAGGACCCAGCATTTT.

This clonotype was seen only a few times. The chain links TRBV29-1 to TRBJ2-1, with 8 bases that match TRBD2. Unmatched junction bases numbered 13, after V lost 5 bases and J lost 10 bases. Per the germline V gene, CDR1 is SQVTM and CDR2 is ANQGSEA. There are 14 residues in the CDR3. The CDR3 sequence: CSVPGLDFLREQFF. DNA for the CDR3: TGCAGCGTTCCGGGACTAGATTTCCTCAGAGAGCAGTTCTTC.

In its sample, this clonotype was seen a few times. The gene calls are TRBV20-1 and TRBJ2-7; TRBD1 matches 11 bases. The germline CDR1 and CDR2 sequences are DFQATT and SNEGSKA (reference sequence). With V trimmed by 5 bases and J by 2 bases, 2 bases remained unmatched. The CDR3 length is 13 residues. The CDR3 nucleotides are TGCAGTGCTGGGACAGGGGGACCCTACGAGCAGTACTTC. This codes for CSAGTGGPYEQYF.

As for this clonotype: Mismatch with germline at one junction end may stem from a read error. CDR3 DNA sequence: TGTGCCAGCAGCGCGGGGCCTAGCATAGATACGCAGTATTTT. Its translation: CASSAGPSIDTQYF. The rearrangement uses TRBV7-3 and TRBJ2-3; a weak D match, TRBD2 (6 bases). The CDR3 is made up of 14 amino acids. Germline lookup yields CDR1 SGHTA and CDR2 FQGTGA.

The CDR3 region has the DNA TGCAGTGCTGAAGGAGTTTCGGACACTGAAGCTTTCTTT. Encoded protein: CSAEGVSDTEAFF. This chain uses TRBV20-1 with TRBJ1-1; no clear D gene. This CDR3 contains 13 residues. V shed 5 bases and J shed 3 bases, with 13 bases lying between them. Germline-derived CDR1 and CDR2 are DFQATT and SNEGSKA (reference sequence).

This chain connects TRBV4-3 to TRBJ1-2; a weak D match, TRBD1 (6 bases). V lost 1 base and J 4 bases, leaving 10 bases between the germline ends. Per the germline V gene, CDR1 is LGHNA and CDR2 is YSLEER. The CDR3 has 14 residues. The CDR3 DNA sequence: TGCGCCAGCAGCCAAGGGCTACAGGGCTATGGCTACACCTTC. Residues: CASSQGLQGYGYTF.

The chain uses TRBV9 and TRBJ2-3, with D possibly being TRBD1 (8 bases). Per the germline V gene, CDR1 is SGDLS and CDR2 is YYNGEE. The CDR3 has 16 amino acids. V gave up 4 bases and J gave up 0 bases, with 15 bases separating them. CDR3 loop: CASSFRGDRSTDTQYF. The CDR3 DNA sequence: TGTGCCAGCAGCTTCCGGGGGGACAGGAGCACAGATACGCAGTATTTT.

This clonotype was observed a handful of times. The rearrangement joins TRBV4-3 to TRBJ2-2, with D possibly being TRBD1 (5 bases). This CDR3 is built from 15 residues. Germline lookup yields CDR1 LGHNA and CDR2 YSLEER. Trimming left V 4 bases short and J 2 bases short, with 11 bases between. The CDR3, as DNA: TGCGCCAGCAGCCCAGGGATCAGTAACACCGGGGAGCTGTTTTTT. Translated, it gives CASSPGISNTGELFF.

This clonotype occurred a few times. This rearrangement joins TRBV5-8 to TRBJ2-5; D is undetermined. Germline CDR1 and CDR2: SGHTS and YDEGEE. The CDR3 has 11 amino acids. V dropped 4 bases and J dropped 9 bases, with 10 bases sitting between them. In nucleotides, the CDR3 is TGTGCCAGCAGCCCGCGAGATCCCCAGTACTTC. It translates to CASSPRDPQYF.

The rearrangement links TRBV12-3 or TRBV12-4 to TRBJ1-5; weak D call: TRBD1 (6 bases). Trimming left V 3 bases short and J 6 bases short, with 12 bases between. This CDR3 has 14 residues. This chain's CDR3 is CASSFMGGSQPQHF. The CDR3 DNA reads TGTGCCAGCAGTTTTATGGGGGGCTCTCAGCCCCAGCATTTT.

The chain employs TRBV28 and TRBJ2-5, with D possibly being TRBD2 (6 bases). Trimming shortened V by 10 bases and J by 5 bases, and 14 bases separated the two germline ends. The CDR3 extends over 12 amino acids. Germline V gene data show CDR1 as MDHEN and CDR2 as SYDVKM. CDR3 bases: TGTGCCACCCTGGTAGGGAGGGAGACCCAGTACTTC. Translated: CATLVGRETQYF.

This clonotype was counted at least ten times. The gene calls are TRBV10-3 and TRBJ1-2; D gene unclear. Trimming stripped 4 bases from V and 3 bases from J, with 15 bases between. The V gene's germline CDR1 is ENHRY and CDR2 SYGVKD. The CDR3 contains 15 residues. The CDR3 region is CAISGYEDGDYGYTF. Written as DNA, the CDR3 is TGTGCCATCAGTGGGTATGAGGACGGGGACTATGGCTACACCTTC.

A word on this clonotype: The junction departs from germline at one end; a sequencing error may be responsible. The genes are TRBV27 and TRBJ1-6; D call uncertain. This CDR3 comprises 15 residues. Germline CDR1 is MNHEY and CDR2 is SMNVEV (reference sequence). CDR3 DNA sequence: TGTGCCAGCAGTTTAACTAGCTCCTATAATTCACCCCCCCACTTT. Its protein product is CASSLTSSYNSPPHF.

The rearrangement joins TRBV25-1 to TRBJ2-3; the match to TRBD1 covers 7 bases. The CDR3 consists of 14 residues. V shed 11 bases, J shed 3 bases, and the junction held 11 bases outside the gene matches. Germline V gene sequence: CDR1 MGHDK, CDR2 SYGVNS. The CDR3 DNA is TGTGCCGGCCCAGGGGGAAGGCGGACAGATACGCAGTATTTT. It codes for CAGPGGRRTDTQYF.

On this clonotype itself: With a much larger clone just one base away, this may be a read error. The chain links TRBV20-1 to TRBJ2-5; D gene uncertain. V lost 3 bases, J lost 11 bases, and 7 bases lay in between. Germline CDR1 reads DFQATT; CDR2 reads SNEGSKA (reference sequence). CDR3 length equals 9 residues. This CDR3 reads CSASKEQYF. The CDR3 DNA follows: TGCAGTGCTAGTAAGGAGCAGTACTTC.

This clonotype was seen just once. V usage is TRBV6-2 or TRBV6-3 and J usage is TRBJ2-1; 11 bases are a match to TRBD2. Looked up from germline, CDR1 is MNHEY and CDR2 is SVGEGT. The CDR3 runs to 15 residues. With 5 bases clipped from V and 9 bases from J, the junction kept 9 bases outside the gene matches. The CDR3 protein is CASSDYSGGAAEQFF. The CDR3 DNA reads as TGTGCCAGCAGTGACTATAGCGGGGGGGCGGCTGAGCAGTTCTTC.

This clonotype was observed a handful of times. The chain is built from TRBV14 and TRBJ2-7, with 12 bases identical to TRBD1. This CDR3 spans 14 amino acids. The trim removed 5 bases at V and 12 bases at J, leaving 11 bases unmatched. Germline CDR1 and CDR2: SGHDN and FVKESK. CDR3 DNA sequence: TGTGCCAGCAGCAGTTTCCTTGGGACAGGGGGCGTGTACTTC. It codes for CASSSFLGTGGVYF.

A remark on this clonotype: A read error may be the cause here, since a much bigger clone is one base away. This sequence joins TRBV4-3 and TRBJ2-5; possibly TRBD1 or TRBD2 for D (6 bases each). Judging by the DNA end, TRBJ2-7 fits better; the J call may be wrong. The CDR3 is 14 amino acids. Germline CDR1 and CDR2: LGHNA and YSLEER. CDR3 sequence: CASSPRGLRDEQYF. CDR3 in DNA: TGCGCCAGCAGCCCTCGGGGGCTGCGCGACGAGCAGTACTTC.

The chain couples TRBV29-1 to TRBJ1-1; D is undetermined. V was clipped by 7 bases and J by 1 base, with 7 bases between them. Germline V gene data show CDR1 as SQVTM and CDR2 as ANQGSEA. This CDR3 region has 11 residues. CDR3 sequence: CSGWRNTEAFF. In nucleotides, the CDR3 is TGCAGCGGTTGGCGGAACACTGAAGCTTTCTTT.